This T cell receptor beta chain was sequenced in a study of beta chain features in type 1 diabetes. The single heparinised draw taken from each donor contained roughly 110 mL of blood on average. As concerns this clone: Its antigen remains unidentified.

The authors reverse transcribed all of the isolated RNA, so sequencing captured expressed TCRB transcripts. Generated by immunoSEQ multiplex PCR, the TCRdb table keeps only in-frame clones and is missing some. The sample has hundreds of thousands of clones, roughly 16% seen once. Overall study findings and caveats: TCRB CDR3 length was moderately but significantly reduced in all four CD4+ subsets of Type 1 diabetes patients.

The source material was naive CD4+ T cells from blood. This sequence originates from a man younger than 30 in good health.

This chain's CDR3 is CASARQGRTDTQYF. CDR3 nucleotides: TGCGCCAGCGCCCGACAGGGACGCACAGATACGCAGTATTTT. The chain couples TRBV5-1 to TRBJ2-3; 7 bases are shared with TRBD1. This CDR3 comprises 14 residues. V shed 7 bases and J 1 base; nucleotides not matched to a gene: 6. CDR1 SGHRS and CDR2 YFSETQ come from the germline V gene.